Shown below are 10 T cell receptor beta chains from a single sample sequenced in a study of T cell responses to AZD1222 COVID-19 vaccine. TCRdb's table, derived via immunoSEQ multiplex PCR, lists solely in-frame clones and lacks some. The sample has tens of thousands of clones, about nine tenths seen once. Sequencing was performed on peripheral blood, taken 28 days after the second AZD1222 dose. These receptors all stem from an adult who received the AZD1222 COVID-19 vaccine.

The chain combines TRBV3-1 (or the pseudogene TRBV3-2) with TRBJ2-5; TRBD1 is a possible D gene (6 bases). The germline V gene encodes CDR1 LGHDT and CDR2 YNNKEL (reference sequence). The CDR3 loop spans 12 amino acids. With 0 bases removed from V and 7 bases from J, the gap between germline ends came to 6 bases. In DNA, the CDR3 is TGTGCCAGCAGCCAAGACAGGGGGACCCAGTACTTC. This encodes CASSQDRGTQYF.

The V gene is TRBV5-1, the J gene TRBJ2-1, with D possibly called TRBD1 or TRBD2 (5 bases each). This CDR3 is built from 14 residues. The ends were cut back, 0 bases at V and 6 bases at J, with 10 bases in the middle. The germline V gene encodes CDR1 SGHRS and CDR2 YFSETQ. In DNA form, the CDR3 reads TGCGCCAGCAGCTTGGAGTTGAGGGGCAATGAGCAGTTCTTC. The encoded protein is CASSLELRGNEQFF.

The chain links TRBV19 to TRBJ2-7; 8 bases agree with TRBD1. The V segment lost 9 bases and the J segment 5 bases; nucleotides outside the gene matches: 9. CDR3 size: 13 residues. The germline V gene encodes CDR1 LNHDA and CDR2 SQIVND (reference sequence). CDR3 loop: CARNRQGPHEQYF. CDR3 DNA: TGTGCCAGGAATAGACAGGGGCCCCACGAGCAGTACTTC. The full variable domain, in which reference TRBV19 and TRBJ2-7 provide the parts outside the CDR3, is DGGITQSPKYLFRKEGQNVTLSCEQNLNHDAMYWYRQDPGQGLRLIYYSQIVNDFQKGDIAEGYSVSREKKESFPLTVTSAQKNPTAFYLCARNRQGPHEQYFGPGTRLTVT.

This chain connects TRBV2 to TRBJ2-3, with D maybe TRBD1 (5 bases). The CDR3 is 12 residues long. The germline V and J ends were trimmed by 7 bases and 2 bases, with 7 bases remaining between them. Per the germline V gene, CDR1 is SNHLY and CDR2 is FYNNEI. The CDR3 DNA follows: TGTGCCAGCAAAGGGGACACAGATACGCAGTATTTT. Amino acids: CASKGDTDTQYF.

The genes are TRBV19 and TRBJ1-1; D unclear. In germline, CDR1 is LNHDA, CDR2 SQIVND (reference sequence). V gave up 3 bases and J gave up 4 bases, with 12 bases separating them. This CDR3 spans 14 amino acids. The CDR3 DNA sequence: TGTGCCAGTAGTATTTATTGGGAGGGCACTGAAGCTTTCTTT. Amino acid sequence: CASSIYWEGTEAFF. Full variable domain (missing parts from reference TRBV19 and TRBJ1-1): DGGITQSPKYLFRKEGQNVTLSCEQNLNHDAMYWYRQDPGQGLRLIYYSQIVNDFQKGDIAEGYSVSREKKESFPLTVTSAQKNPTAFYLCASSIYWEGTEAFFGQGTRLTVV.

CDR3 region: CASSPTAGEQYF. CDR3 DNA: TGTGCCAGCTCACCGACTGCAGGCGAGCAGTACTTC. The chain recombines TRBV18 with TRBJ2-7; D is unresolved. The CDR3 is 12 amino acids. Deletions cut 3 bases from V and 6 bases from J, with 9 bases between. CDR1 is KGHSH, CDR2 LQKENI, per germline.

The chain employs TRBV10-2 and TRBJ2-2; 10 bases fit TRBD2. CDR3 size: 15 residues. CDR1 and CDR2 from the germline V gene are WSHSY and SAAADI. The V segment lost 7 bases and the J segment 4 bases; nucleotides outside the gene matches: 6. In nucleotides, the CDR3 is TGCGCCAGCACACCTCAGCGGGGGGGCACCGGGGAGCTGTTTTTT. It specifies CASTPQRGGTGELFF.

The chain recombines TRBV6-5 with TRBJ1-4; 9 bases line up with TRBD1. The CDR3 extends over 12 amino acids. CDR1 is MNHEY, CDR2 SVGAGI, per germline. V shed 8 bases and J 8 bases; nucleotides not matched to a gene: 3. The CDR3 protein is CASGQGWEKLFF. The CDR3 DNA reads TGTGCCAGCGGACAGGGGTGGGAAAAACTGTTTTTT.

This chain links TRBV3-1 (or the pseudogene TRBV3-2) with TRBJ2-7; 9 nucleotides align to TRBD1. This CDR3 is built from 15 residues. The J segment lost 6 bases and the V segment lost 0 bases, leaving 6 bases of the junction unmatched. The germline gives CDR1 LGHDT, CDR2 YNNKEL (reference sequence). The CDR3 sequence: CASSQDGTGSFEQYF. CDR3 in DNA: TGTGCCAGCAGCCAAGATGGGACAGGGTCGTTCGAGCAGTACTTC.

This chain joins TRBV29-1 and TRBJ1-1, with 9 bases matching TRBD1. J was trimmed by 12 bases and V by 2 bases; bases with no gene match: 7. Germline CDR1 and CDR2: SQVTM and ANQGSEA. The CDR3 contains 12 residues. The CDR3 spells CSVEPTGGGTFF. In DNA form, the CDR3 reads TGCAGCGTTGAACCGACAGGGGGTGGGACTTTCTTT.